One sample yielded the 4 T cell receptor beta chains listed below, sequenced in a study of blood T cell repertoires in COVID-19. The table came from immunoSEQ multiplex PCR; TCRdb's copy has only in-frame clones and leaves some out. The repertoire holds 55,000 to 65,000 clones, with about 87% as singletons. Sequenced: peripheral blood. The receptor set was obtained from a human donor with active COVID-19. The donor label of this sample is uncertain.

V usage is TRBV7-9 and J usage is TRBJ1-1; the match to TRBD1 covers 8 bases. Germline V gives CDR1 SEHNR, CDR2 FQNEAQ (reference sequence). The ends lost 4 bases at V and 0 bases at J; junction bases unmatched: 16. CDR3 length equals 19 residues. The DNA of the CDR3 is TGTGCCAGCAGCTCATCGACCCCTAACAGGGGGACTTTGAACACTGAAGCTTTCTTT. This sequence encodes CASSSSTPNRGTLNTEAFF.

The chain employs TRBV30 and TRBJ1-1, with a possible D match to TRBD1 (5 bases). This CDR3 contains 12 residues. Per the germline V gene, CDR1 is GTSNPN and CDR2 is SVGIG (reference sequence). V was clipped by 4 bases and J by 6 bases, with 12 bases between them. CDR3 DNA: TGTGCCTGGAATGCAGGGCAGCCTGAAGCTTTCTTT. It yields the protein CAWNAGQPEAFF.

The V call is TRBV28, the J call TRBJ1-4; 7 bases fit TRBD1. The CDR3 covers 15 residues. V lost 7 bases to trimming and J lost 3 bases; unmatched junction nucleotides: 8. Germline lookup yields CDR1 MDHEN and CDR2 SYDVKM. The chain's CDR3 is CASKAPGTANEKLFF. CDR3 DNA sequence: TGTGCCAGCAAGGCCCCCGGGACAGCTAATGAAAAACTGTTTTTT.

The chain joins TRBV5-4 to TRBJ2-6, with 8 bases aligning to TRBD1. The CDR3 runs 16 residues. Looked up from germline, CDR1 is SGHNT and CDR2 is YYREEE (reference sequence). V was clipped by 4 bases and J by 1 base; unmatched bases: 4. The CDR3 region has the DNA TGTGCCAGCAGCACAGGGGGGCAATCTGGGGCCAACGTCCTGACTTTC. It encodes CASSTGGQSGANVLTF. The full variable domain, its missing parts supplied by reference TRBV5-4 and TRBJ2-6, is ETGVTQSPTHLIKTRGQQVTLRCSSQSGHNTVSWYQQALGQGPQFIFQYYREEENGRGNFPPRFSGLQFPNYSSELNVNALELDDSALYLCASSTGGQSGANVLTFGAGSRLTVL.